The 30 T cell receptor beta chains below were found in one sample sequenced in a study of cytomegalovirus exposure and HLA in healthy donors. Sequenced by immunoSEQ multiplex PCR; TCRdb stores in-frame clones only, minus some. The sample carries roughly 150,000 clones, under 90% recorded once. Sequenced sample: PBMCs. All receptors derive from a young man in good health and CMV-seropositive.

The J gene is TRBJ1-2, the V gene TRBV5-4; 7 positions match TRBD1. V shed 3 bases, J shed 8 bases, and the junction held 13 bases outside the gene matches. Germline-derived CDR1 and CDR2 are SGHNT and YYREEE (reference sequence). This CDR3 comprises 15 residues. The CDR3 sequence: CASSSRDSGIGGYTF. CDR3 in DNA: TGTGCCAGCAGCTCCCGGGACAGTGGCATTGGAGGCTACACCTTC. Full variable domain (missing parts from reference TRBV5-4 and TRBJ1-2): ETGVTQSPTHLIKTRGQQVTLRCSSQSGHNTVSWYQQALGQGPQFIFQYYREEENGRGNFPPRFSGLQFPNYSSELNVNALELDDSALYLCASSSRDSGIGGYTFGSGTRLTVV.

This clone has just one count. This chain uses TRBV6-1 with TRBJ2-1; tentative D call: TRBD2 (5 bases). The CDR3 has 13 residues. The germline gives CDR1 MNHNS, CDR2 SASEGT. V lost 4 bases and J lost 9, with 13 bases in between. CDR3 sequence: CASSATRAGEQFF. CDR3 in DNA: TGTGCCAGCAGTGCCACTCGTGCGGGTGAGCAGTTCTTC.

The chain is built from TRBV7-9 and TRBJ2-7; TRBD1 is a possible D gene (7 bases). The length of the CDR3 is 13 residues. The germline V gene encodes CDR1 SEHNR and CDR2 FQNEAQ (reference sequence). Trimming took 5 bases from V and 7 from J, leaving 15 bases between them. CDR3 in amino acids: CASSARQGGEQYF. Written as DNA, the CDR3 is TGTGCCAGCAGCGCCCGGCAGGGGGGAGAGCAGTACTTC.

This chain joins TRBV6-1 and TRBJ1-2, with 7 nucleotides matching TRBD1. The V and J ends lost 6 bases and 4 bases, in that order; junction bases with no gene match: 8. Germline CDR1 reads MNHNS; CDR2 reads SASEGT. There are 14 residues in the CDR3. CDR3 region: CASSPDRALYGYTF. The CDR3, as DNA: TGTGCCAGCAGCCCAGACAGGGCCCTCTATGGCTACACCTTC.

The V and J genes are TRBV18 and TRBJ1-4; 7 bases match TRBD1. The germline gives CDR1 KGHSH, CDR2 LQKENI. V lost 2 bases, J lost 2 bases, and 2 bases stayed unmatched. The CDR3 spans 15 residues. The CDR3 here is CASSPGGQTNEKLFF. CDR3 nucleotides: TGTGCCAGCTCACCAGGGGGACAGACTAATGAAAAACTGTTTTTT. Full variable domain (outside the CDR3, taken from reference TRBV18 and TRBJ1-4): NAGVMQNPRHLVRRRGQEARLRCSPMKGHSHVYWYRQLPEEGLKFMVYLQKENIIDESGMPKERFSAEFPKEGPSILRIQQVVRGDSAAYFCASSPGGQTNEKLFFGSGTQLSVL.

This rearrangement joins TRBV15 to TRBJ1-2; D is undetermined. CDR3 length equals 15 residues. Germline V gene lookup returns CDR1 LNHNV and CDR2 YYDKDF (reference sequence). V was trimmed by 1 base and J by 4 bases, leaving 13 bases between them. CDR3 amino acids: CATSRVTGNTYGYTF. The CDR3 region has the DNA TGTGCCACCAGCAGAGTTACCGGGAATACCTATGGCTACACCTTC.

The chain couples TRBV4-2 to TRBJ2-5; no clear D. V lost 4 bases to trimming and J lost 1 base, with 13 bases between them. There are 15 residues in the CDR3. From germline, CDR1 is LGHNA and CDR2 YNFKEQ. DNA of the CDR3: TGTGCCAGCAGCCTCGGGTTGGCAGTCCAAGAGACCCAGTACTTC. As protein: CASSLGLAVQETQYF.

The chain joins TRBV5-1 to TRBJ2-3; 9 bases map to TRBD1. The CDR3 is made up of 16 amino acids. With 4 bases clipped from V and 0 bases from J, the junction kept 6 bases outside the gene matches. Germline lookup yields CDR1 SGHRS and CDR2 YFSETQ. The CDR3 spells CASSRLQGASTDTQYF. In DNA form, the CDR3 reads TGCGCCAGCAGCAGACTACAGGGGGCCAGCACAGATACGCAGTATTTT.

The chain employs TRBV27 and TRBJ2-7, with D tentatively TRBD2 (5 bases). The CDR3 extends over 13 amino acids. Looked up from germline, CDR1 is MNHEY and CDR2 is SMNVEV (reference sequence). Deletions cut 3 bases from V and 3 bases from J, with 9 bases between. CDR3 amino acids: CASSFQRYYEQYF. CDR3 in DNA: TGTGCCAGCAGTTTCCAGCGGTACTACGAGCAGTACTTC.

The gene calls are TRBV7-9 and TRBJ2-7; TRBD2 agrees at 7 bases. The trim removed 0 bases at V and 5 bases at J, leaving 16 bases unmatched. This CDR3 is 18 amino acids long. Germline lookup yields CDR1 SEHNR and CDR2 FQNEAQ (reference sequence). The CDR3 reads CASSLATLSREGIHEQYF. CDR3 DNA: TGTGCCAGCAGCTTAGCCACCCTTTCGAGGGAGGGAATCCACGAGCAGTACTTC.

The chain couples TRBV14 to TRBJ2-7, with 9 bases matching TRBD2. J lost 3 bases, V lost 3 bases, and 6 bases had no gene match. The length of the CDR3 is 15 residues. CDR1 is SGHDN, CDR2 FVKESK, per germline. CDR3 sequence (DNA): TGTGCCAGCAGCCAGTTAGCGGGAGTTAGCTACGAGCAGTACTTC. This gives the protein CASSQLAGVSYEQYF.

The rearrangement joins TRBV6-1 to TRBJ1-1, with D perhaps matching TRBD1 (5 bases). Per germline, CDR1 MNHNS and CDR2 SASEGT. The CDR3 sequence is 14 residues long. Trimming removed 7 bases from V and 2 bases from J, with 14 bases in between. The CDR3 is CASTPWGVNTEAFF. The CDR3 DNA reads as TGTGCCAGCACCCCCTGGGGCGTTAACACTGAAGCTTTCTTT.

This clone was recorded only once. The chain is built from TRBV6-1 and TRBJ1-2, with D possibly matching TRBD1 (5 bases). The CDR3 is 15 amino acids. From germline, CDR1 is MNHNS and CDR2 SASEGT. Trimming stripped 7 bases from V and 2 bases from J, with 17 bases between. CDR3 sequence reads: CASNLDAGANYGYTF. The CDR3 nucleotides read TGTGCCAGCAATTTAGACGCTGGGGCGAACTATGGCTACACCTTC.

This clone was observed once. The chain employs TRBV14 and TRBJ2-2, with TRBD1 matching over 8 bases. This CDR3 is built from 13 residues. Unmatched junction bases numbered 5, after V lost 1 base and J lost 13 bases. Germline V gives CDR1 SGHDN, CDR2 FVKESK. The CDR3 coding sequence is TGTGCCAGCAGCCAAGTTGACAGGGGTGGGCTGTTTTTT. As protein: CASSQVDRGGLFF.

The count of this clone is one. This CDR3 is also generated by other DNA sequences in the sample. The rearrangement joins TRBV5-1 to TRBJ2-6, with TRBD1 identical over 8 bases. J lost 2 bases, V lost 3 bases, and 1 base had no gene match. Germline CDR1 and CDR2: SGHRS and YFSETQ. This CDR3 is 15 amino acids long. The CDR3 protein is CASSSQGAGANVLTF. In nucleotides, the CDR3 is TGCGCCAGCAGCTCACAGGGGGCTGGGGCCAACGTCCTGACTTTC.

This clone was counted once. The chain recombines TRBV7-3 with TRBJ1-2, with 10 bases that match TRBD1. The trim removed 4 bases at V and 2 bases at J, leaving 4 bases unmatched. This CDR3 has 15 residues. CDR1 and CDR2 (germline): SGHTA, FQGTGA. CDR3 bases: TGTGCCAGCAGCTGGCCGGGACAGGGGAACTATGGCTACACCTTC. Translation gives CASSWPGQGNYGYTF.

The CDR3 spells CASSSGTGAMYEQYF. The CDR3 nucleotides read TGTGCCAGCAGCTCCGGGACAGGGGCTATGTACGAGCAGTACTTC. The chain couples TRBV5-6 to TRBJ2-7, with TRBD1 matching 10 bases. V shed 3 bases and J 4 bases; nucleotides not matched to a gene: 7. This CDR3 contains 15 residues. Germline V gene data show CDR1 as SGHDT and CDR2 as YYEEEE. The entire variable domain, with the rest obtained from reference TRBV5-6 and TRBJ2-7, is as follows: DAGVTQSPTHLIKTRGQQVTLRCSPKSGHDTVSWYQQALGQGPQFIFQYYEEEERQRGNFPDRFSGHQFPNYSSELNVNALLLGDSALYLCASSSGTGAMYEQYFGPGTRLTVT.

The rearrangement joins TRBV19 to TRBJ2-5; the D is unclear. The germline V gene has CDR1 LNHDA and CDR2 SQIVND (reference sequence). Trimming removed 3 bases at V and 5 bases at J, with 16 bases between. The CDR3 is 15 residues long. The CDR3 reads CASSMQASSLETQYF. CDR3 nucleotide sequence: TGTGCCAGTAGTATGCAGGCTTCATCTTTGGAGACCCAGTACTTC.

The chain employs TRBV14 and TRBJ2-2, with 8 bases fitting TRBD1. The CDR3 runs to 16 residues. CDR1 is SGHDN and CDR2 is FVKESK in the germline V gene. V lost 4 bases to trimming and J lost 3 bases; unmatched junction nucleotides: 7. The CDR3 DNA sequence: TGTGCCAGCAGCCGGACAGGGTTGTCCTACACCGGGGAGCTGTTTTTT. Protein product: CASSRTGLSYTGELFF.

This rearrangement joins TRBV27 to TRBJ2-3, with D possibly TRBD2 on 5 matching bases. This CDR3 spans 15 amino acids. In germline, CDR1 is MNHEY, CDR2 SMNVEV (reference sequence). V dropped 2 bases and J dropped 1 base, with 10 bases sitting between them. This chain's CDR3 is CASSLRVGGTDTQYF. The CDR3, as DNA: TGTGCCAGCAGTTTAAGGGTGGGAGGCACAGATACGCAGTATTTT.

V gene TRBV6-5 combines with J gene TRBJ2-5, with 9 bases fitting TRBD1. Trimming cost V 7 bases and J 5 bases; bases outside gene matches: 8. CDR1 is MNHEY, CDR2 SVGAGI, per germline. This CDR3 contains 14 residues. CDR3 nucleotides: TGTGCCAGCACCACAACAGGGGGCGGCGAGACCCAGTACTTC. This codes for CASTTTGGGETQYF.

The chain recombines TRBV5-1 with TRBJ2-1, with 7 bases fitting TRBD1. Per germline, CDR1 SGHRS and CDR2 YFSETQ. V trimming: 5 bases; J trimming: 0 bases; junction bases outside the gene matches: 23. CDR3 size: 21 residues. CDR3 nucleotides: TGCGCCAGCAGTTGGGTGGGGACAGTCATCAAGTGGGACAGCTCCTACAATGAGCAGTTCTTC. Amino acid sequence: CASSWVGTVIKWDSSYNEQFF.

V is TRBV19 and J is TRBJ1-1; TRBD1 aligns across 7 bases. The V segment lost 6 bases and the J segment 8 bases; nucleotides outside the gene matches: 9. CDR1 and CDR2 (germline): LNHDA, SQIVND (reference sequence). This CDR3 comprises 13 residues. DNA for the CDR3: TGTGCCAGTAGCACACAGGGGTCGGGGGAAGCTTTCTTT. Translated, it gives CASSTQGSGEAFF.

The genes are TRBV2 and TRBJ2-2, with 7 bases lining up with TRBD1. Germline loops: CDR1 SNHLY, CDR2 FYNNEI. CDR3 length: 12 residues. V was pared by 6 bases and J by 5 bases, with 0 bases of the junction left unmatched. CDR3 nucleotides: TGTGCCAGCAGCAGGGGGACCGGGGAGCTGTTTTTT. This gives the protein CASSRGTGELFF.

The chain combines TRBV2 with TRBJ2-7, with a possible D match to TRBD1 (7 bases). The ends were cut back, 8 bases at V and 3 bases at J, with 14 bases in the middle. This CDR3 is built from 13 residues. Looked up from germline, CDR1 is SNHLY and CDR2 is FYNNEI. This CDR3 is CASRYQGGYEQYF. For the CDR3, the DNA is TGTGCCAGCCGATACCAGGGGGGCTACGAGCAGTACTTC. Using reference TRBV2 and TRBJ2-7 for the parts outside the CDR3, the full variable domain is EPEVTQTPSHQVTQMGQEVILRCVPISNHLYFYWYRQILGQKVEFLVSFYNNEISEKSEIFDDQFSVERPDGSNFTLKIRSTKLEDSAMYFCASRYQGGYEQYFGPGTRLTVT.

The chain couples TRBV4-1 to TRBJ2-2, with D maybe TRBD1 (6 bases). V gave up 4 bases and J gave up 4 bases, with 13 bases separating them. Germline lookup yields CDR1 MGHRA and CDR2 YSYEKL. The CDR3 has 15 residues. Written as DNA, the CDR3 is TGCGCCAGCAGCCTAAGGGAAGGGGGCACCGGGGAGCTGTTTTTT. Residues: CASSLREGGTGELFF.

This chain joins TRBV6-5 and TRBJ1-1, with 9 bases matching TRBD1. The V gene's germline CDR1 is MNHEY and CDR2 SVGAGI. This CDR3 region has 13 residues. V was clipped by 0 bases and J by 11 bases; unmatched bases: 4. This chain's CDR3 is CASSYSEQGAAFF. The CDR3 DNA follows: TGTGCCAGCAGTTACTCGGAACAGGGGGCCGCTTTCTTT.

CDR3 in DNA: TGTGCCAGTGGCGTGGGACAGGGTGTGGCTGAAGCTTTCTTT. Its protein is CASGVGQGVAEAFF. This chain links TRBV19 with TRBJ1-1; TRBD1 aligns across 9 bases. The CDR3 spans 14 residues. The V gene's germline CDR1 is LNHDA and CDR2 SQIVND (reference sequence). The V gene end was trimmed by 8 bases and the J gene end by 6 bases; junction bases not matched to a gene: 10.

The chain joins TRBV7-9 to TRBJ1-1; 8 bases match TRBD1. This CDR3 comprises 15 residues. CDR1 and CDR2 (germline): SEHNR, FQNEAQ (reference sequence). After removal of 5 bases from V and 0 bases from J, the junction contained 5 bases not matched to a gene. CDR3 nucleotides: TGTGCCAGCAGCACCCGGGACAGGCTGAACACTGAAGCTTTCTTT. Amino acids: CASSTRDRLNTEAFF. The full variable domain, its missing parts supplied by reference TRBV7-9 and TRBJ1-1, is DTGVSQNPRHKITKRGQNVTFRCDPISEHNRLYWYRQTLGQGPEFLTYFQNEAQLEKSRLLSDRFSAERPKGSFSTLEIQRTEQGDSAMYLCASSTRDRLNTEAFFGQGTRLTVV.

This sequence joins TRBV29-1 and TRBJ2-7; 9 bases agree with TRBD1. The V and J ends lost 5 bases and 3 bases, in that order; junction bases with no gene match: 8. The CDR3 has 14 amino acids. Germline V gene lookup returns CDR1 SQVTM and CDR2 ANQGSEA. The CDR3 region has the DNA TGCAGCGTTACTACGGACAGGGGAAACTACGAGCAGTACTTC. Protein product: CSVTTDRGNYEQYF.